This TCR beta chain was observed in a study of blood T cells in healthy people across ages. Study information: Every two T cells gave about one barcoded beta molecule via template switching. Study-wide points: Unknown donor CMV status possibly confounded expanded clonotype changes.

As for this clonotype: Its cognate antigen is unknown.

Peripheral blood, about 10 milliliters per donor, was collected. Germline trimming cut 1 base from V and 8 bases from J; bases unmatched to any gene: 9. The CDR3 is 16 residues long. Germline CDR1 and CDR2: MNHNS and SASEGT. A sample-barcoded 5' primer and a J-beta primer mix were used in a second PCR of roughly 7 to 12 cycles. Via MiXCR, TCRdb re-called the 5' RACE reads, giving one row per CDR3 protein. The profile shows 600,000 to 900,000 distinct CDR3 sequences, roughly 24% of them singletons. These data also featured in a second study, about T cells of mothers and their children. According to that study: The yield was over 9 million TCR beta CDR3 reads from each mother and around 2.9 million from each child.

Material: blood. The chain is built from TRBV6-1 and TRBJ2-1, with TRBD2 matching 9 bases. The TCR sequence derives from a boy aged 5 to 17 in good health. CDR3 sequence reads: CASSEGVGGGADEQFF. The CDR3 DNA reads as TGTGCCAGCAGTGAAGGTGTGGGCGGGGGGGCGGATGAGCAGTTCTTC.